Listed here is a single T cell receptor beta chain. These data are taken from a study of CD8 T cells in Susac syndrome. Reverse transcription of about 0.5 to 1 ug RNA used random hexamers. TCRdb reprocessed the immunoSEQ multiplex PCR reads with MiXCR, giving one entry per CDR3 protein. In the table there are about 400,000 distinct CDR3 sequences, 85% of which are singletons. The length of the CDR3 is 13 residues. V gave up 2 bases and J gave up 4 bases, with 8 bases separating them. The germline CDR1 and CDR2 sequences are SGHAT and FQNNGV. This receptor was identified in a human donor with multiple sclerosis. The chain carries TRBV11-2 and TRBJ1-2; D gene unclear. The source material was CD8+ T cells from PBMCs. CDR3 residues: CASSLSEVYGYTF. DNA for the CDR3: TGTGCCAGCAGCTTATCTGAAGTCTATGGCTACACCTTC.